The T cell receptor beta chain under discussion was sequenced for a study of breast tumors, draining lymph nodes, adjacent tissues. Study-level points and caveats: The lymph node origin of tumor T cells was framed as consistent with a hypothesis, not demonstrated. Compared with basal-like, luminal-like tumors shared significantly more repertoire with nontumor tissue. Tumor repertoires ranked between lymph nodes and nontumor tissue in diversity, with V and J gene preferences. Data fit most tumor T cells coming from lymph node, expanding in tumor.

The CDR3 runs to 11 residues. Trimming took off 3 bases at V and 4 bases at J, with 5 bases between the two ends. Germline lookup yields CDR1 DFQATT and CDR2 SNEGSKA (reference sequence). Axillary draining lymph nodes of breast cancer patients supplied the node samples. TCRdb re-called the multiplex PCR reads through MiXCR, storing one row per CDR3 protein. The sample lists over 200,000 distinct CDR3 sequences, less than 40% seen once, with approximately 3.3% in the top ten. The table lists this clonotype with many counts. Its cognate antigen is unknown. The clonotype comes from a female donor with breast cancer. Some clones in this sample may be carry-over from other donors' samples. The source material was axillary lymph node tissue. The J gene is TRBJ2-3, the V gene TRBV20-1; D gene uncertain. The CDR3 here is CSASDADTQYF. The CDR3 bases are TGCAGTGCTAGCGACGCAGATACGCAGTATTTT.